One sample yielded the 18 T cell receptor beta chains listed below, sequenced in a study of shared clonotypes between healthy human individuals. The assay was immunoSEQ multiplex PCR, and TCRdb's table has in-frame clones only and misses some. The profile shows 490,000 or so clones, about 82% of them singletons. The sequencing sample was made of PBMCs. The receptors shown here come from a woman between 40 and 55 years old in good health. Some clones in this sample may be carry-over from other donors' samples.

V gene TRBV6-1 combines with J gene TRBJ2-2; 11 nucleotides align to TRBD2. The CDR3 consists of 15 residues. Trimming removed 7 bases from V and 4 bases from J; junction bases left unmatched: 5. The germline V gene encodes CDR1 MNHNS and CDR2 SASEGT. The CDR3 bases are TGTGCCAGCACAACTAGCGGGGGATTCACCGGGGAGCTGTTTTTT. It yields the protein CASTTSGGFTGELFF.

The chain employs TRBV5-1 and TRBJ2-2; no clear D. The CDR3 runs to 14 residues. V lost 4 bases to trimming and J lost 4 bases, with 11 bases between them. CDR1 is SGHRS, CDR2 YFSETQ, per germline. In DNA, the CDR3 is TGCGCCAGCAGCCCGGACCTACTCACCGGGGAGCTGTTTTTT. Encoded protein: CASSPDLLTGELFF.

V and J are TRBV11-2 and TRBJ2-1, with 7 bases fitting TRBD1. This CDR3 contains 16 residues. CDR1 SGHAT and CDR2 FQNNGV come from the germline V gene. Unmatched junction bases numbered 8, after V lost 5 bases and J lost 1 base. Written as DNA, the CDR3 is TGTGCCAGCAGCGCACTGCAGGGGGTGTCCTACAATGAGCAGTTCTTC. Translating it yields CASSALQGVSYNEQFF.

Many counts were recorded for this clone. The chain has TRBV7-5 and TRBJ2-7; TRBD1, the table's D call, lacks a check against the DNA. TRBV7-5 is assigned pseudogene status. CDR3 length: 19 amino acids. CDR3 DNA: TGTGCCAGCAGCTTAGCGGTGAGAACAGGGGGACTGGGGTCCTACGAGCAGTACTTC. Protein: CASSLAVRTGGLGSYEQYF.

The chain combines TRBV4-1 with TRBJ2-7; D may be TRBD1 or TRBD2 (5 bases each). Trimming stripped 1 base from V and 3 bases from J, with 19 bases between. In germline, CDR1 is MGHRA, CDR2 YSYEKL. The CDR3 consists of 17 residues. CDR3 protein: CASSQVAGGGGGYEQYF. CDR3 DNA sequence: TGCGCCAGCAGCCAAGTGGCCGGTGGGGGTGGTGGCTACGAGCAGTACTTC.

Here the CDR3 DNA reads TGTGCCAGCAGCTTAGAGCTGTACGCAACTAATGAAAAACTGTTTTTT. This translates into CASSLELYATNEKLFF. The chain joins TRBV7-8 to TRBJ1-4; no definite D call. The CDR3 consists of 16 residues. The germline V gene has CDR1 SGHVS and CDR2 FQNEAQ. The V end lost 1 base, the J end lost 0 bases, and 9 bases lay between the germline ends.

This clone showed up just once. The rearrangement joins TRBV2 to TRBJ1-2; no clear D gene. Germline lookup yields CDR1 SNHLY and CDR2 FYNNEI. Trimming shortened V by 2 bases and J by 7 bases, and 11 bases separated the two germline ends. CDR3 length: 13 residues. This CDR3 is CASSEMSPLGYTF. CDR3 DNA: TGTGCCAGCAGTGAAATGTCCCCCCTTGGCTACACCTTC.

The sample holds one count of this clone. The CDR3: CASSPTGVSYNEQFF. In DNA form, the CDR3 reads TGTGCCAGCAGCCCGACAGGGGTCTCCTACAATGAGCAGTTCTTC. The J gene is TRBJ2-1, the V gene TRBV11-2; 8 positions match TRBD1. CDR3 length: 15 amino acids. CDR1 is SGHAT and CDR2 is FQNNGV in the germline V gene. The trim removed 5 bases at V and 0 bases at J, leaving 3 bases unmatched.

The CDR3 nucleotides are TGTGCCAGCAGCTGGACAGCGGGAGGTTCCTACGAGCAGTACTTC. Protein product: CASSWTAGGSYEQYF. The rearrangement uses TRBV7-2 and TRBJ2-7, with TRBD2 matching 9 bases. This CDR3 has 15 residues. Germline CDR1 and CDR2: SGHTA and FQGNSA. The V gene end was trimmed by 4 bases and the J gene end by 1 base; junction bases not matched to a gene: 5.

The chain recombines TRBV23-1 with TRBJ1-4; TRBD1 matches at 8 bases. TRBV23-1 is designated an ORF whose function remains uncertain. Losses at the gene ends were 2 bases for V and 8 bases for J; bases not matched to a gene: 4. The CDR3 contains 14 residues. The CDR3 DNA is TGCGCCAGCAGTCAACGACAGGGGAACGAAAAACTGTTTTTT. Translating it yields CASSQRQGNEKLFF.

V usage is TRBV27 and J usage is TRBJ2-5; tentatively, D is TRBD1 (5 bases). The CDR3 runs 15 residues. CDR1 and CDR2 from the germline V gene are MNHEY and SMNVEV (reference sequence). Deletions cut 0 bases from V and 5 bases from J, with 13 bases between. This CDR3 reads CASSLSSQGRETQYF. The CDR3 bases are TGTGCCAGCAGTTTATCGTCTCAGGGTCGGGAGACCCAGTACTTC.

This clone was detected a few times. The V and J genes are TRBV6-6 and TRBJ1-1; D not resolved. The CDR3 contains 13 residues. Germline CDR1 reads MNHNY; CDR2 reads SVGAGI (reference sequence). Trimming removed 7 bases at V and 1 base at J, with 10 bases between. As DNA, the CDR3 is TGTGCCAGCACCGGCCGAGAGAACACTGAAGCTTTCTTT. The encoded protein is CASTGRENTEAFF.

This rearrangement joins TRBV6-1 to TRBJ2-5; no clear D. This CDR3 has 13 residues. V lost 8 bases, J lost 2 bases, and 12 bases lay in between. The germline gives CDR1 MNHNS, CDR2 SASEGT. The CDR3 DNA follows: TGTGCCAGCGGAGCCGGGCTTCAAGAGACCCAGTACTTC. Its translation is CASGAGLQETQYF.

This clone showed up just a few times. V and J are TRBV10-3 and TRBJ1-1; unclear D gene. The CDR3 is 12 amino acids. Germline V gene lookup returns CDR1 ENHRY and CDR2 SYGVKD. Between the trimmed V and J ends, which lost 6 bases and 0 bases, there was a span of 5 bases. CDR3 DNA: TGTGCCATCAGGGCAGTGAACACTGAAGCTTTCTTT. Its translation: CAIRAVNTEAFF.

The chain has TRBV5-1 and TRBJ1-3, with TRBD1 matching 8 bases. Germline V lookup: CDR1 SGHRS, CDR2 YFSETQ. The junction had 6 bases not matched to a gene; V was cut back by 0 bases and J by 1 base. CDR3 size: 17 residues. CDR3 protein: CASSLVGQGISGNTIYF. The CDR3 DNA follows: TGCGCCAGCAGCTTGGTCGGACAGGGTATATCTGGAAACACCATATATTTT. The full variable domain, its missing parts supplied by reference TRBV5-1 and TRBJ1-3, is KAGVTQTPRYLIKTRGQQVTLSCSPISGHRSVSWYQQTPGQGLQFLFEYFSETQRNKGNFPGRFSGRQFSNSRSEMNVSTLELGDSALYLCASSLVGQGISGNTIYFGEGSWLTVV.

The chain employs TRBV11-2 and TRBJ2-1; no clear D gene. The CDR3 is made up of 17 amino acids. Germline V CDR1 and CDR2: SGHAT, FQNNGV. V was clipped by 4 bases and J by 6 bases, with 22 bases between them. The CDR3, as DNA: TGTGCCAGCAGCTCCCCCAGTTTCACCGGGCCGGGCAATGAGCAGTTCTTC. Translating gives CASSSPSFTGPGNEQFF.

CDR3 loop: CASSHGPRGQNTEAFF. In nucleotides, the CDR3 is TGTGCCAGCAGTCACGGCCCGCGGGGTCAGAACACTGAAGCTTTCTTT. The chain employs TRBV2 and TRBJ1-1; D unclear. Germline lookup yields CDR1 SNHLY and CDR2 FYNNEI. This CDR3 contains 16 residues. Trimming left V 5 bases short and J 1 base short, with 17 bases between.

V is TRBV28 and J is TRBJ2-7; possibly TRBD1 or TRBD2 for D (6 bases each). The CDR3 has 14 residues. Trimming took 7 bases from V and 4 from J, leaving 17 bases between them. CDR1 is MDHEN, CDR2 SYDVKM, per germline. CDR3 sequence: CASTRGANQYEQYF. The CDR3 DNA follows: TGTGCCAGCACTAGGGGGGCAAATCAGTACGAGCAGTACTTC. The full variable domain, with the rest looked up from reference TRBV28 and TRBJ2-7, is DVKVTQSSRYLVKRTGEKVFLECVQDMDHENMFWYRQDPGLGLRLIYFSYDVKMKEKGDIPEGYSVSREKKERFSLILESASTNQTSMYLCASTRGANQYEQYFGPGTRLTVT.